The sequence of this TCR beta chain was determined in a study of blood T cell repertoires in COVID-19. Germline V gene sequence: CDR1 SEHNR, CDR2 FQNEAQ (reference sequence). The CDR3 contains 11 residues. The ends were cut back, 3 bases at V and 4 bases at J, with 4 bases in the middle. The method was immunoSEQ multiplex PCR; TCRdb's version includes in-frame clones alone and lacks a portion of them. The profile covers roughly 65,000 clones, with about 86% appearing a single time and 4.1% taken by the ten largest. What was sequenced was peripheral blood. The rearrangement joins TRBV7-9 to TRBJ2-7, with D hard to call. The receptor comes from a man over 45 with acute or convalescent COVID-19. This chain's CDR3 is CASSFQYEQYF. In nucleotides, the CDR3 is TGTGCCAGCAGCTTTCAGTACGAGCAGTACTTC. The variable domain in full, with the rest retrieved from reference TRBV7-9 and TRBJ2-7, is DTGVSQNPRHKITKRGQNVTFRCDPISEHNRLYWYRQTLGQGPEFLTYFQNEAQLEKSRLLSDRFSAERPKGSFSTLEIQRTEQGDSAMYLCASSFQYEQYFGPGTRLTVT.